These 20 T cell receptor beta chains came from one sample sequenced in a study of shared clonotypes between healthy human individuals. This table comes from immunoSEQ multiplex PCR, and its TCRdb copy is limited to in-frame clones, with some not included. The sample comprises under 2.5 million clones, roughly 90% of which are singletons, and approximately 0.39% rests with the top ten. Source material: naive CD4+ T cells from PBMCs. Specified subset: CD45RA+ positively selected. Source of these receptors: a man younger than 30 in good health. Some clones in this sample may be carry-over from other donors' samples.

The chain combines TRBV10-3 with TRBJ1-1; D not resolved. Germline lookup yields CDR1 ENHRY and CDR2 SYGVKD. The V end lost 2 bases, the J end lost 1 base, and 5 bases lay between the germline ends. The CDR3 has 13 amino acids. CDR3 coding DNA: TGTGCCATCAGTGAGCCAGCGAACACTGAAGCTTTCTTT. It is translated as CAISEPANTEAFF.

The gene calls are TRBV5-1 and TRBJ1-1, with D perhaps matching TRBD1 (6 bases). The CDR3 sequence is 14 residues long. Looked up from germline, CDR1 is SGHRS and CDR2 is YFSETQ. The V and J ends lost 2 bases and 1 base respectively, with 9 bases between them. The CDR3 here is CASSFMGQNTEAFF. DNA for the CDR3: TGCGCCAGCAGCTTTATGGGACAGAACACTGAAGCTTTCTTT.

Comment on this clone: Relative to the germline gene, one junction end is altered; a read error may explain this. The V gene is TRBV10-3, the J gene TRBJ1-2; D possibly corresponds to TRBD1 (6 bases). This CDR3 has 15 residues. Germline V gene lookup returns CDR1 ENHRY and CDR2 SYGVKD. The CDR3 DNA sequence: TGTGCCACCAGTGAGTCGCCGGGACAAGGGGTGGGCTACACCTTC. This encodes CATSESPGQGVGYTF.

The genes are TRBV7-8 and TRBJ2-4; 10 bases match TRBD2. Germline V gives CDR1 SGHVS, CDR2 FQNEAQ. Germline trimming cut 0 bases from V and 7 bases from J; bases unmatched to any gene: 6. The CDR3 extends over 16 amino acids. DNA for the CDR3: TGTGCCAGCAGCTTAGCGGCTAGCGGGAGCTTCAACATTCAGTACTTC. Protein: CASSLAASGSFNIQYF. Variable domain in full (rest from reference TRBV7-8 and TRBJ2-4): GAGVSQSPRYKVAKRGQDVALRCDPISGHVSLFWYQQALGQGPEFLTYFQNEAQLDKSGLPSDRFFAERPEGSVSTLKIQRTQQEDSAVYLCASSLAASGSFNIQYFGAGTRLSVL.

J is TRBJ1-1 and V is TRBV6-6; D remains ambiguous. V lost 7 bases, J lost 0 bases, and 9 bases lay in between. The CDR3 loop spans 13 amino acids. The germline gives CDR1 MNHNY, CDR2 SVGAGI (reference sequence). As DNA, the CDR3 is TGTGCCAGCACTTTACACGTGAACACTGAAGCTTTCTTT. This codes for CASTLHVNTEAFF.

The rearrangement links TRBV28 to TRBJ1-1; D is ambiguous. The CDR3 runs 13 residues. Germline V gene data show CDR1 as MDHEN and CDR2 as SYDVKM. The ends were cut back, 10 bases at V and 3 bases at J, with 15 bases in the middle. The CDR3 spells CATAIRGDTEAFF. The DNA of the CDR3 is TGTGCCACCGCGATCCGGGGAGACACTGAAGCTTTCTTT.

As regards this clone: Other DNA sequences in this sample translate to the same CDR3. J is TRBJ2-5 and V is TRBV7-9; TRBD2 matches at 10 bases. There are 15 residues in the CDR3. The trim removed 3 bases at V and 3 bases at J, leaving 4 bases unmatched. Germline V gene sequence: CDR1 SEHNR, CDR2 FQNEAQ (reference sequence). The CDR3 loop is CASSFWLAGEETQYF. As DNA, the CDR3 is TGTGCCAGCAGCTTTTGGCTAGCGGGGGAAGAGACCCAGTACTTC.

The DNA for the CDR3 is TGCGCCAGCAGCGCGGAAGTTACTAGCGGGAGGACCAACGAGCAGTACTTC. This gives the protein CASSAEVTSGRTNEQYF. The chain couples TRBV5-1 to TRBJ2-7, with TRBD2 identical over 12 bases. The CDR3 consists of 17 residues. Germline trimming cut 4 bases from V and 5 bases from J; bases unmatched to any gene: 13. Germline V gene lookup returns CDR1 SGHRS and CDR2 YFSETQ.

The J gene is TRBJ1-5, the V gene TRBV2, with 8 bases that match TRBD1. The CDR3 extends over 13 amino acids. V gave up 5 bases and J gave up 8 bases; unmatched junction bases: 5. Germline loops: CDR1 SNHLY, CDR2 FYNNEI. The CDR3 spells CASSRDRPEPQHF. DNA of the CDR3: TGTGCCAGCAGTCGGGACAGGCCAGAGCCCCAGCATTTT.

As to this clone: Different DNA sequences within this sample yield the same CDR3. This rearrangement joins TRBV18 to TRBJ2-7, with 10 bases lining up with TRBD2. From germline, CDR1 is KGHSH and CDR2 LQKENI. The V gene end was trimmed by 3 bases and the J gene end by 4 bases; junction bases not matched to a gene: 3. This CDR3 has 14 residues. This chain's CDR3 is CASSPGTSEYEQYF. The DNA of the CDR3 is TGTGCCAGCTCACCGGGGACTAGCGAATACGAGCAGTACTTC.

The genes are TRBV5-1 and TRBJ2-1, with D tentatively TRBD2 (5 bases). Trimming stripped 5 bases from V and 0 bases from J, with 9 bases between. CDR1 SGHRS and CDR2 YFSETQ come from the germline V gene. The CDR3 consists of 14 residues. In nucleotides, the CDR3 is TGCGCCAGCAGAGCGGATTTCTCCTACAATGAGCAGTTCTTC. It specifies CASRADFSYNEQFF.

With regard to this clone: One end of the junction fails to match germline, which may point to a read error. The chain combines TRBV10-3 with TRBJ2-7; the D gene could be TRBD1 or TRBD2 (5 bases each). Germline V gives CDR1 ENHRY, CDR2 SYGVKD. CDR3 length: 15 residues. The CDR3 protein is CAIREFDGGRYEQYF. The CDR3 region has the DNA TGTGCCATCAGAGAGTTCGATGGGGGACGCTACGAGCAGTACTTC.

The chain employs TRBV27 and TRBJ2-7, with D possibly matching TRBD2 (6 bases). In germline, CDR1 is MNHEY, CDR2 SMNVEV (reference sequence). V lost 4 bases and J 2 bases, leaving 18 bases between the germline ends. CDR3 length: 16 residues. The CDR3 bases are TGTGCCAGCAGTTACCGGCCGGGACTCCTAGCCTACGAGCAGTACTTC. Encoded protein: CASSYRPGLLAYEQYF.

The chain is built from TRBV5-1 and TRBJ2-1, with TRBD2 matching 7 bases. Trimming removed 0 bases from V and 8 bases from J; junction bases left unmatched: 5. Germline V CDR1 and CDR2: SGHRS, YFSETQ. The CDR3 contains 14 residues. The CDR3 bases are TGCGCCAGCAGCTTGGAGGCTAGCGGTTATGAGCAGTTCTTC. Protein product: CASSLEASGYEQFF.

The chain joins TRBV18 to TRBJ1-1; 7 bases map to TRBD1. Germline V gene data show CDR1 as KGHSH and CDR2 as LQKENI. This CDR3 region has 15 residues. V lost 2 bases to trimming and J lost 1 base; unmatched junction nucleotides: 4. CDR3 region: CASSPRDRQNTEAFF. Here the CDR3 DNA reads TGTGCCAGCTCACCAAGGGACAGACAGAACACTGAAGCTTTCTTT.

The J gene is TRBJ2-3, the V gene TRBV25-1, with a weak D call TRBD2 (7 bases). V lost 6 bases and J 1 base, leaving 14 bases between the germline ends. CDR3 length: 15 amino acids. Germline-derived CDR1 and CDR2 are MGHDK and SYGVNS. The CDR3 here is CASRGGAVGTDTQYF. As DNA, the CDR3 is TGTGCCAGCAGGGGGGGGGCAGTTGGCACAGATACGCAGTATTTT. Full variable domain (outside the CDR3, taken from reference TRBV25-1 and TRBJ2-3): EADIYQTPRYLVIGTGKKITLECSQTMGHDKMYWYQQDPGMELHLIHYSYGVNSTEKGDLSSESTVSRIRTEHFPLTLESARPSHTSQYLCASRGGAVGTDTQYFGPGTRLTVL.

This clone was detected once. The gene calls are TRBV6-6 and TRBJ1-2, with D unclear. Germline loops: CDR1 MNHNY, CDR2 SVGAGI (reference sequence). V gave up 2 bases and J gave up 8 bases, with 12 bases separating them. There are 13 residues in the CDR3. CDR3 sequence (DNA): TGTGCCAGCAGTTACACCCTCACCCGGGGCTACACCTTC. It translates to CASSYTLTRGYTF.

The CDR3 sequence: CASRGQEGRPYGELFF. The CDR3 DNA reads TGTGCCAGCAGGGGTCAGGAGGGGAGGCCTTACGGGGAGCTGTTTTTT. The genes are TRBV28 and TRBJ2-2; tentative D call: TRBD2 (6 bases). Germline-derived CDR1 and CDR2 are MDHEN and SYDVKM. The CDR3 is 16 residues long. Between the trimmed V and J ends, which lost 6 bases and 7 bases, there was a span of 21 bases.

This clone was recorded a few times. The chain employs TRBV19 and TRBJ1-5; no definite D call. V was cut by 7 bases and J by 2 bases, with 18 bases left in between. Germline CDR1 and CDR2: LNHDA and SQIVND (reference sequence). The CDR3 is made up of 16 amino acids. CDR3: CASTLGRGVGNQPQHF. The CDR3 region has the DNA TGTGCCAGTACCCTAGGGAGAGGCGTGGGCAATCAGCCCCAGCATTTT.

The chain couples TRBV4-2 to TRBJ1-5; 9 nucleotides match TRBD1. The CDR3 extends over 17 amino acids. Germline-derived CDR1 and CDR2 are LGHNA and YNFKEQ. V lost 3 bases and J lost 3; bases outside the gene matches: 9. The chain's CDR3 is CASSQDRDRVTNQPQHF. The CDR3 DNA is TGTGCCAGCAGCCAGGACCGGGACAGGGTTACCAATCAGCCCCAGCATTTT.